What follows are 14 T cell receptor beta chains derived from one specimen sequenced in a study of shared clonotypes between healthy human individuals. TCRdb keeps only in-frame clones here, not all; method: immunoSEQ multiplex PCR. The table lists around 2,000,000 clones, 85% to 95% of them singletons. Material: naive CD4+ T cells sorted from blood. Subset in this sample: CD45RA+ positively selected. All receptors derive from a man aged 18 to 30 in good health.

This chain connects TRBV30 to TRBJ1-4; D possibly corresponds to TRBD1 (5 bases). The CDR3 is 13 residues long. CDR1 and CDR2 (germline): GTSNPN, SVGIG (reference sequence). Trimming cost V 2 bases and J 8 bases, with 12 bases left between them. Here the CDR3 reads CAWSQGKEEKLFF. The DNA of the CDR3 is TGTGCCTGGAGTCAGGGAAAAGAGGAAAAACTGTTTTTT.

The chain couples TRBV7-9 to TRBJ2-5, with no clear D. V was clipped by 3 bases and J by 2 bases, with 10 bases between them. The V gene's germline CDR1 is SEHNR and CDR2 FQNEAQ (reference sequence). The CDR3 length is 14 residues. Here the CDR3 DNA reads TGTGCCAGCAGCTTTACCTGGCAACAAGAGACCCAGTACTTC. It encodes CASSFTWQQETQYF.

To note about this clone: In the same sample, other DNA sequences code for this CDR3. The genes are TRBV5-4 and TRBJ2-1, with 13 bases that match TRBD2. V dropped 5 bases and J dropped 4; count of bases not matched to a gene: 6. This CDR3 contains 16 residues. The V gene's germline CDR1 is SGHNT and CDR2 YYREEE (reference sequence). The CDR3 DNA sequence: TGTGCCAGCAGTTTGACTAGCGGGGGGCTTTACAATGAGCAGTTCTTC. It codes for CASSLTSGGLYNEQFF.

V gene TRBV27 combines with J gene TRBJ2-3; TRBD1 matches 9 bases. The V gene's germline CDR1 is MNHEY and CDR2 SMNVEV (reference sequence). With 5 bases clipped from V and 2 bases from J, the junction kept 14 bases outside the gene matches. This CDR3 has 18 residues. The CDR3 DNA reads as TGTGCCAGCAGTACCCGACAGGGGGTGCACGCCATCACAGATACGCAGTATTTT. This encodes CASSTRQGVHAITDTQYF.

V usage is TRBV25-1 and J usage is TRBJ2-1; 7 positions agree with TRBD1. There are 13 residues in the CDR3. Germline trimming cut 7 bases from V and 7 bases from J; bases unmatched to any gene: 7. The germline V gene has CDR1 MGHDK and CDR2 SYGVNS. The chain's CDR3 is CASNRGPGNEQFF. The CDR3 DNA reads TGTGCCAGCAATAGGGGGCCGGGGAATGAGCAGTTCTTC.

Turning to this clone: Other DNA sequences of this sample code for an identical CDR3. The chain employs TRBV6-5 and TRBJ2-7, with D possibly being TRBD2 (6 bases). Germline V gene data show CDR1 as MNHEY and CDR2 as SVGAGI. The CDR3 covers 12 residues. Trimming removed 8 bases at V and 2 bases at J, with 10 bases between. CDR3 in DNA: TGTGCCAGCTCGGCGGGACCCTACGAGCAGTACTTC. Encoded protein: CASSAGPYEQYF.

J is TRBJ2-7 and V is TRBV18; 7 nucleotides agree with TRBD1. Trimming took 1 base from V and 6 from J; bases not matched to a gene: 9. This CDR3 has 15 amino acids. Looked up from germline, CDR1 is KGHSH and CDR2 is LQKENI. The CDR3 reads CASSPHRGMIGEQYF. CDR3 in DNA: TGTGCCAGCTCACCACACAGGGGAATGATCGGCGAGCAGTACTTC.

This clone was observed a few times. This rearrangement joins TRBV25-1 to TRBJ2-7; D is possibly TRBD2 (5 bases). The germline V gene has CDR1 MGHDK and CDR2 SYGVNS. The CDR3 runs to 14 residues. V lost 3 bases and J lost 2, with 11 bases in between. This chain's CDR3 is CASSDQRLPYEQYF. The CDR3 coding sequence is TGTGCCAGCAGTGACCAGCGGCTACCCTACGAGCAGTACTTC.

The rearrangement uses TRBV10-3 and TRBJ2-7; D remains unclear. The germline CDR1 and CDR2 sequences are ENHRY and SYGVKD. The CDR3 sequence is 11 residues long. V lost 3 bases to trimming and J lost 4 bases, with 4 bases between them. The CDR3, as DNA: TGTGCCATCAGTGATATTTACGAGCAGTACTTC. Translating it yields CAISDIYEQYF.

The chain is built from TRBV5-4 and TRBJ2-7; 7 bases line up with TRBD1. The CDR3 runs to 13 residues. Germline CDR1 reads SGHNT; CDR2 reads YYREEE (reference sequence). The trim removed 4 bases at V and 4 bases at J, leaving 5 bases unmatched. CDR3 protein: CASSSGTAYEQYF. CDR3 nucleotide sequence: TGTGCCAGCAGCAGTGGGACAGCTTACGAGCAGTACTTC.

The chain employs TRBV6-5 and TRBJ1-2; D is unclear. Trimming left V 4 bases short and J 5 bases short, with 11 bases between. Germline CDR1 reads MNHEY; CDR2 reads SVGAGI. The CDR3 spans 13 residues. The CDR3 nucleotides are TGTGCCAGCAGTTCCGAGTCCTATTATGGCTACACCTTC. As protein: CASSSESYYGYTF.

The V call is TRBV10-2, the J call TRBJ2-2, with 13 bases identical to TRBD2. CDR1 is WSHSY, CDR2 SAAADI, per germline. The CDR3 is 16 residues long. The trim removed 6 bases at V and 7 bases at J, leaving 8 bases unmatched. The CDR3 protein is CASSHTSGGAVGELFF. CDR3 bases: TGCGCCAGCAGCCACACTAGCGGGGGGGCTGTCGGGGAGCTGTTTTTT.

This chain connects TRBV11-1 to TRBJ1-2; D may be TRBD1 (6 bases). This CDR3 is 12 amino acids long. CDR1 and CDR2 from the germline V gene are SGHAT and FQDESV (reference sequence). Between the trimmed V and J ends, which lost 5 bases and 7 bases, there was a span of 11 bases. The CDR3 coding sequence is TGTGCCAGCAGCACAGGGACCTTTGGCTACACCTTC. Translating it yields CASSTGTFGYTF.

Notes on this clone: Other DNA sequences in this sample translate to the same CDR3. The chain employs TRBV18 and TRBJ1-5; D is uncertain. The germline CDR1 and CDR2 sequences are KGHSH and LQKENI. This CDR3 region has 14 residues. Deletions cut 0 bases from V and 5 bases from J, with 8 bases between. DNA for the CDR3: TGTGCCAGCTCACCACCCCCCGGGGATCAGCCCCAGCATTTT. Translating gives CASSPPPGDQPQHF.